This T cell receptor beta chain appears in the sequencing data of a study of T-cell reconstitution after alpha-beta-depleted transplantation in children. V lost 4 bases to trimming and J lost 7 bases, with 8 bases between them. Per germline, CDR1 SGHRS and CDR2 YFSETQ. The CDR3 runs 11 residues. TCRbeta library construction was performed incorporating unique molecular identifiers. A single record per CDR3 protein comes from TCRdb applying MiXCR to the PCR reads. The profile shows some 640,000 distinct CDR3 sequences, around 17% of them singletons. The clonotype was recovered from a human donor who donated a stem cell graft to a child with acute myeloid leukemia. The rearrangement joins TRBV5-1 to TRBJ1-1; no firm D call. The material sequenced was PBMCs from the stem cell graft donor, taken from the stem cell graft. The CDR3 DNA is TGCGCCAGCAGCCAGGCAGATGAAGCTTTCTTT. This gives the protein CASSQADEAFF.